Listed here are 29 T cell receptor beta chains from one sample, sequenced in a study of CD8 T cells in ankylosing spondylitis. From the 5' RACE reads, TCRdb called clonotypes with MiXCR, one entry per CDR3 protein. The data hold a few hundred thousand distinct CDR3 sequences, with about 9.9% observed a single time. Sequenced material: blood, either unsorted or a sorted T cell fraction (not recorded which). These receptors all come from a female donor with ankylosing spondylitis or in good health (not recorded which).

This clonotype has ten or more counts. This chain's CDR3 is CASSLTPYYGYTF. Here the CDR3 DNA reads TGTGCCAGCAGCCTAACCCCTTACTATGGCTACACCTTC. V usage is TRBV6-2 or TRBV6-3 and J usage is TRBJ1-2; D is unclear. CDR3 length: 13 amino acids. V gave up 6 bases and J gave up 3 bases, with 11 bases separating them. CDR1 MNHEY and CDR2 SVGEGT come from the germline V gene.

This clonotype was seen ten or more times. The gene calls are TRBV15 and TRBJ1-1; no definite D call. With 5 bases removed from V and 2 bases from J, the gap between germline ends came to 6 bases. The CDR3 totals 12 residues. Germline loops: CDR1 LNHNV, CDR2 YYDKDF (reference sequence). Here the CDR3 DNA reads TGTGCCACCAGCCCTAGCAACACTGAAGCTTTCTTT. It specifies CATSPSNTEAFF.

This clonotype was picked up many times. This rearrangement joins TRBV5-1 to TRBJ2-2; no firm D call. Trimming removed 1 base from V and 0 bases from J, with 7 bases in between. CDR1 SGHRS and CDR2 YFSETQ come from the germline V gene. The CDR3 runs 15 residues. CDR3 residues: CASSLRQANTGELFF. CDR3 DNA sequence: TGCGCCAGCAGCTTGCGCCAGGCGAACACCGGGGAGCTGTTTTTT. The variable domain in full, with the rest retrieved from reference TRBV5-1 and TRBJ2-2, is KAGVTQTPRYLIKTRGQQVTLSCSPISGHRSVSWYQQTPGQGLQFLFEYFSETQRNKGNFPGRFSGRQFSNSRSEMNVSTLELGDSALYLCASSLRQANTGELFFGEGSRLTVL.

This clonotype came up many times. The rearrangement uses TRBV12-3 or TRBV12-4 and TRBJ1-3; D call uncertain. V was clipped by 5 bases and J by 2 bases, with 4 bases between them. This CDR3 has 12 residues. The CDR3 region has the DNA TGTGCCAGCAGTCAACCTGGAAACACCATATATTTT. Protein product: CASSQPGNTIYF.

This clonotype was seen a few times. V gene TRBV28 combines with J gene TRBJ2-1, with D perhaps being TRBD1 or TRBD2 (6 bases each). With 6 bases removed from V and 8 bases from J, the gap between germline ends came to 17 bases. The germline gives CDR1 MDHEN, CDR2 SYDVKM. This CDR3 has 14 amino acids. CDR3 protein: CASSPGASLHEQFF. Written as DNA, the CDR3 is TGTGCCAGCAGCCCGGGGGCTAGCCTACATGAGCAGTTCTTC.

This clonotype has a count of ten or more. The genes are TRBV10-3 and TRBJ1-4; no firm D call. This CDR3 region has 14 residues. Germline CDR1 reads ENHRY; CDR2 reads SYGVKD. V lost 2 bases and J 7 bases, leaving 11 bases between the germline ends. CDR3 amino acids: CAISERQLSEKLFF. Here the CDR3 DNA reads TGTGCCATCAGTGAGAGGCAGTTGAGTGAAAAACTGTTTTTT.

The gene calls are TRBV5-5 and TRBJ2-7; D may be TRBD1 (5 bases). Between the trimmed V and J ends, which lost 4 bases and 1 base, there was a span of 9 bases. The CDR3 spans 13 residues. Germline V lookup: CDR1 SGHKS, CDR2 YYEKEE (reference sequence). The CDR3 sequence: CASSGRESYEQYF. The CDR3 DNA reads TGTGCCAGCAGCGGCAGGGAATCCTACGAGCAGTACTTC.

This clonotype was detected only a few times. The genes are TRBV4-1 and TRBJ1-4, with 7 bases matching TRBD1. The CDR3 has 15 residues. CDR1 and CDR2 from the germline V gene are MGHRA and YSYEKL. V was clipped by 5 bases and J by 13 bases; unmatched bases: 16. CDR3 in amino acids: CASSDTAADRFSLFF. The CDR3 nucleotides are TGCGCCAGCAGCGACACCGCCGCGGACAGGTTTTCACTGTTTTTT.

The sample holds many counts of this clonotype. V is TRBV3-1 and J is TRBJ2-1, with TRBD2 matching over 9 bases. Trimming removed 0 bases from V and 5 bases from J; junction bases left unmatched: 5. Germline CDR1 reads LGHDT; CDR2 reads YNNKEL (reference sequence). The CDR3 has 16 residues. The CDR3 DNA follows: TGTGCCAGCAGCCAAGAGATACTAGCGGGCCACAATGAGCAGTTCTTC. Translated, it gives CASSQEILAGHNEQFF.

This clonotype occurred many times. The chain is built from TRBV12-3 or TRBV12-4 and TRBJ2-1, with D unresolved. CDR3 size: 11 residues. With 7 bases removed from V and 4 bases from J, the gap between germline ends came to 5 bases. CDR3 region: CASTVYNEQFF. CDR3 coding DNA: TGTGCCAGCACCGTGTACAATGAGCAGTTCTTC.

This clonotype was seen repeatedly, ten times or more. The J gene is TRBJ2-1, the V gene TRBV5-1, with D possibly called TRBD1 or TRBD2 (5 bases each). This CDR3 region has 12 residues. Germline loops: CDR1 SGHRS, CDR2 YFSETQ. The V end was cut by 5 bases, the J end by 6 bases, with 9 bases between. This CDR3 reads CASRTEGNEQFF. The CDR3 DNA follows: TGCGCCAGCAGGACAGAGGGCAATGAGCAGTTCTTC.

In its sample, this clonotype was seen a few times. CDR3 nucleotide sequence: TGTGCCACCAGCAGAGATTCAGGGGCGTACAATGAGCAGTTCTTC. This codes for CATSRDSGAYNEQFF. The rearrangement links TRBV15 to TRBJ2-1, with a possible D match to TRBD1 (6 bases). V was trimmed by 0 bases and J by 4 bases, leaving 10 bases between them. The V gene's germline CDR1 is LNHNV and CDR2 YYDKDF (reference sequence). The CDR3 has 15 residues.

This clonotype has at least ten counts. This chain uses TRBV3-1 with TRBJ1-1; TRBD1 might be the D (6 bases). Looked up from germline, CDR1 is LGHDT and CDR2 is YNNKEL (reference sequence). The CDR3 totals 15 residues. Trimming cost V 3 bases and J 5 bases, with 16 bases left between them. The CDR3 reads CASSHPQGRGTEAFF. CDR3 in DNA: TGTGCCAGCAGCCATCCCCAGGGGAGAGGGACTGAAGCTTTCTTT.

This clonotype was found a few times. The chain has TRBV4-1 and TRBJ1-4; no reliable D call. V was pared by 4 bases and J by 11 bases, with 11 bases between. Germline V gene data show CDR1 as MGHRA and CDR2 as YSYEKL. CDR3 length: 12 amino acids. DNA for the CDR3: TGCGCCAGCAGCCCGCCCTGGGAGAAACTGTTTTTT. Its translation is CASSPPWEKLFF.

This clonotype was observed many times. V usage is TRBV20-1 and J usage is TRBJ2-2; D is unclear. V lost 3 bases to trimming and J lost 5 bases, with 7 bases between them. From germline, CDR1 is DFQATT and CDR2 SNEGSKA (reference sequence). There are 12 residues in the CDR3. The CDR3 DNA follows: TGCAGTGCTAGCCGAGCGACCGGGGAGCTGTTTTTT. It yields the protein CSASRATGELFF.

This clonotype was seen at least ten times. The J gene is TRBJ2-7, the V gene TRBV5-1, with unresolved D. V shed 4 bases and J shed 3 bases, with 14 bases lying between them. Looked up from germline, CDR1 is SGHRS and CDR2 is YFSETQ. This CDR3 comprises 14 residues. The CDR3 is CASSLGYGDYEQYF. DNA for the CDR3: TGCGCCAGCAGCCTTGGGTATGGGGACTACGAGCAGTACTTC.

This clonotype was detected many times. CDR3 sequence (DNA): TGTGCCAGCAGTTCCCCTCAACTAGCGGGGGGGATTCGGGGCACAGATACGCAGTATTTT. It codes for CASSSPQLAGGIRGTDTQYF. The chain uses TRBV27 and TRBJ2-3; 13 nucleotides line up with TRBD2. The CDR3 sequence is 20 residues long. Germline V gives CDR1 MNHEY, CDR2 SMNVEV (reference sequence). V lost 4 bases, J lost 1 base, and 14 bases stayed unmatched.

This clonotype was seen a handful of times. The CDR3 sequence: CAISASGGGENEQFF. CDR3 DNA sequence: TGTGCTATCTCGGCTAGCGGGGGAGGGGAGAATGAGCAGTTCTTC. The V gene is TRBV10-3, the J gene TRBJ2-1; 10 bases match TRBD2. Germline-derived CDR1 and CDR2 are ENHRY and SYGVKD. This CDR3 has 15 residues.

This clonotype has ten or more counts. V gene TRBV20-1 combines with J gene TRBJ2-1, with 10 bases lining up with TRBD2. The CDR3 contains 16 residues. V gave up 3 bases and J gave up 0 bases; unmatched junction bases: 5. CDR1 is DFQATT and CDR2 is SNEGSKA in the germline V gene (reference sequence). CDR3 sequence: CSASVLAGDSYNEQFF. The CDR3 DNA reads as TGCAGTGCTAGCGTCCTAGCGGGAGACTCCTACAATGAGCAGTTCTTC.

This clonotype was seen at least ten times. The V gene is TRBV10-3, the J gene TRBJ2-3, with TRBD2 as a possible D gene (6 bases). The length of the CDR3 is 16 residues. Trimming pared 4 bases from V and 0 bases from J, leaving 14 bases between. Germline values: CDR1 ENHRY, CDR2 SYGVKD. The CDR3 DNA follows: TGTGCCATCAGTGTGAGTGACGGGAGCAGCACAGATACGCAGTATTTT. It translates to CAISVSDGSSTDTQYF.

This clonotype was seen a handful of times. V usage is TRBV14 and J usage is TRBJ1-1, with D possibly matching TRBD1 (6 bases). The germline gives CDR1 SGHDN, CDR2 FVKESK. The CDR3 is 14 residues long. V was cut by 1 base and J by 10 bases, with 16 bases left in between. The chain's CDR3 is CASSQVYGGSGAFF. CDR3 bases: TGTGCCAGCAGCCAAGTCTACGGGGGCTCCGGAGCTTTCTTT.

This clonotype appeared many times. The V and J genes are TRBV20-1 and TRBJ2-1, with 9 bases matching TRBD2. The germline CDR1 and CDR2 sequences are DFQATT and SNEGSKA (reference sequence). After removal of 5 bases from V and 3 bases from J, the junction contained 2 bases not matched to a gene. The CDR3 totals 13 residues. The CDR3 nucleotides are TGCAGTGCTTGGCGGGGGGGCTACAATGAGCAGTTCTTC. It encodes CSAWRGGYNEQFF.

This clonotype was picked up many times. This sequence joins TRBV5-1 and TRBJ2-1, with TRBD2 identical over 10 bases. CDR3 length: 16 amino acids. The germline gives CDR1 SGHRS, CDR2 YFSETQ. Trimming cost V 1 base and J 3 bases; bases outside gene matches: 4. The CDR3 DNA sequence: TGCGCCAGCAGCTTGAGGGCTAGCGGGAGCTACAATGAGCAGTTCTTC. Protein sequence: CASSLRASGSYNEQFF.

V gene TRBV4-3 combines with J gene TRBJ2-1; 8 bases are a match to TRBD2. J lost 1 base, V lost 1 base, and 6 bases had no gene match. The CDR3 runs to 17 residues. Germline V CDR1 and CDR2: LGHNA, YSLEER. The CDR3, as DNA: TGCGCCAGCAGCCAAGCTAAGACGGGAGGGTCCTACAATGAGCAGTTCTTC. It codes for CASSQAKTGGSYNEQFF.

V gene TRBV25-1 combines with J gene TRBJ1-1; D gene uncertain. V was trimmed by 4 bases and J by 0 bases, leaving 6 bases between them. From germline, CDR1 is MGHDK and CDR2 SYGVNS. The CDR3 spans 13 residues. The CDR3 DNA sequence: TGTGCCAGCAGTGGGGAGATGAACACTGAAGCTTTCTTT. As protein: CASSGEMNTEAFF. The full variable domain, in which reference TRBV25-1 and TRBJ1-1 provide the parts outside the CDR3, is EADIYQTPRYLVIGTGKKITLECSQTMGHDKMYWYQQDPGMELHLIHYSYGVNSTEKGDLSSESTVSRIRTEHFPLTLESARPSHTSQYLCASSGEMNTEAFFGQGTRLTVV.

The gene calls are TRBV7-9 and TRBJ1-4; TRBD1 aligns across 8 bases. CDR1 and CDR2 from the germline V gene are SEHNR and FQNEAQ (reference sequence). Losses at the gene ends were 2 bases for V and 10 bases for J; bases not matched to a gene: 9. This CDR3 spans 15 amino acids. CDR3 nucleotide sequence: TGTGCCAGCAGCTTATACCGGGACAGGATCGTAAAACTGTTTTTT. This sequence encodes CASSLYRDRIVKLFF.

The chain is built from TRBV9 and TRBJ2-7; 8 bases are a match to TRBD2. The germline CDR1 and CDR2 sequences are SGDLS and YYNGEE. V gave up 4 bases and J gave up 2 bases; unmatched junction bases: 5. The CDR3 extends over 14 amino acids. The CDR3 sequence: CASSPGGDPYEQYF. DNA for the CDR3: TGTGCCAGCAGCCCCGGGGGGGACCCCTACGAGCAGTACTTC.

The chain combines TRBV5-4 with TRBJ2-1; 11 positions match TRBD2. The CDR3 is 16 amino acids. V shed 1 base, J shed 6 bases, and the junction held 6 bases outside the gene matches. Germline loops: CDR1 SGHNT, CDR2 YYREEE (reference sequence). The CDR3 is CASSLFVAGGPNEQFF. Written as DNA, the CDR3 is TGTGCCAGCAGCTTGTTCGTAGCGGGAGGGCCCAATGAGCAGTTCTTC.

At least ten counts were recorded for this clonotype. The rearrangement uses TRBV5-1 and TRBJ2-1, with TRBD2 identical over 13 bases. Germline CDR1 reads SGHRS; CDR2 reads YFSETQ. Unmatched junction bases numbered 1, after V lost 0 bases and J lost 7 bases. This CDR3 comprises 15 residues. CDR3 coding DNA: TGCGCCAGCAGCTTGGAACTAGCGGGGGGGAATGAGCAGTTCTTC. It translates to CASSLELAGGNEQFF.